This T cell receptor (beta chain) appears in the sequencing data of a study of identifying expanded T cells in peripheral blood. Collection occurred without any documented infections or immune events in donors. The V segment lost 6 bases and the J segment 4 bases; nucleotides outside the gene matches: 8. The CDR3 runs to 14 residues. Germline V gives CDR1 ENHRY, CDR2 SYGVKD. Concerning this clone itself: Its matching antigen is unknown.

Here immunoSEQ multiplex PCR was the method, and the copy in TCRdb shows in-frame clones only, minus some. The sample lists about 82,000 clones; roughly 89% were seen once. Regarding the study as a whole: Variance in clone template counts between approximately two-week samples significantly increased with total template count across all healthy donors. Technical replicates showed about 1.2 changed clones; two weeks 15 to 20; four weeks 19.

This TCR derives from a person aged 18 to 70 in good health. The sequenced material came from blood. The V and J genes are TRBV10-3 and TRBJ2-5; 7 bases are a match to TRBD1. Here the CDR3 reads CAIRAQGSLETQYF. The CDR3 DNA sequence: TGTGCCATCAGAGCACAGGGGTCGTTAGAGACCCAGTACTTC.